The clone carrying this T cell receptor beta chain was observed a handful of times. Its cognate antigen is unknown. The donors, aged 6 to 90, were healthy Caucasians from Russia. Using a J-beta primer mix together with a sample-barcoded 5' primer, a second PCR was run for about 7 to 12 cycles. Using its own MiXCR run on the 5' RACE reads, TCRdb lists one record per CDR3 protein. This sample carries approximately 1.5 million distinct CDR3 sequences, 35% to 45% of them seen once, and the ten largest clones take about 4%. The germline V and J ends were trimmed by 8 bases and 1 base, with 14 bases remaining between them. Germline values: CDR1 SNHLY, CDR2 FYNNEI. The CDR3 covers 14 residues. These data belong to a study of blood T cells in healthy people across ages. Study-wide context: Using template switching, researchers captured about one barcoded beta molecule for each two T cells.

Study conclusions and caveats: Among T cells, TCR beta diversity per million cells dropped roughly linearly as age rose.

The sequence came from a woman under 30 in good health. Sequenced sample: blood. The rearrangement links TRBV2 to TRBJ1-1; D unresolved. The CDR3 DNA reads TGTGCCAGCCGGCACAGACTCACGAACACTGAAGCTTTCTTT. This translates into CASRHRLTNTEAFF.